This record concerns one TCR beta chain sequence. The antigen remains unidentified. The data were obtained in a study of T cell responses to AZD1222 COVID-19 vaccine. Looked up from germline, CDR1 is SGDLS and CDR2 is YYNGEE. The CDR3 has 16 residues. V lost 4 bases, J lost 1 base, and 12 bases lay in between. Clones were read by immunoSEQ multiplex PCR, and TCRdb kept only the in-frame ones, dropping some. Of 4,000 to 5,000 clones in the sample, 89% were seen once. Whole-study findings and limits: Spike-specific TCRs gained breadth and depth after people received two AZD1222 doses. In all cases, repertoires were sampled only after the peak T cell response. White British donors predominated, females outnumbered males, and clonal diversity was possibly underestimated.

V usage is TRBV9 and J usage is TRBJ2-6; a weak D match, TRBD1 (5 bases). This TCR came from an adult who received the AZD1222 COVID-19 vaccine. Sequenced material: peripheral blood, taken 28 days after the second AZD1222 dose. The DNA of the CDR3 is TGTGCCAGCAGCCCCACGCAGGGTTCTGGGGCCAACGTCCTGACTTTC. This codes for CASSPTQGSGANVLTF. Full variable domain (outside the CDR3, taken from reference TRBV9 and TRBJ2-6): DSGVTQTPKHLITATGQRVTLRCSPRSGDLSVYWYQQSLDQGLQFLIQYYNGEERAKGNILERFSAQQFPDLHSELNLSSLELGDSALYFCASSPTQGSGANVLTFGAGSRLTVL.